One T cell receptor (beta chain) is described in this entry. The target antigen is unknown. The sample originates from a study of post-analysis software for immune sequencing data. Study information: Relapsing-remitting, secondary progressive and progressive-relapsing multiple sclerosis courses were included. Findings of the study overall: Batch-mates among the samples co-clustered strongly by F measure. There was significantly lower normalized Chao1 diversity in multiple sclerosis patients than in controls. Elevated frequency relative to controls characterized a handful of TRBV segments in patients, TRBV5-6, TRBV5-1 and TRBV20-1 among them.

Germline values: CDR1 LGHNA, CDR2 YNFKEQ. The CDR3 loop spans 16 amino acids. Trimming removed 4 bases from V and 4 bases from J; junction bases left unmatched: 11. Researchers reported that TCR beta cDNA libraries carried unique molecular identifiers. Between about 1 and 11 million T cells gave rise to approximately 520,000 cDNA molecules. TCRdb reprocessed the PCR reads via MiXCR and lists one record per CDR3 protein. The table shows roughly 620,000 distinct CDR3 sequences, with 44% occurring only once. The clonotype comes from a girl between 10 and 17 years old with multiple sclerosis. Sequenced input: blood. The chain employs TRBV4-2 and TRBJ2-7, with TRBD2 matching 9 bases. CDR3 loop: CASSLDNAGGRYEQYF. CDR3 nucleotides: TGTGCCAGCAGCCTCGATAACGCGGGAGGGAGGTACGAGCAGTACTTC.